This T cell receptor (beta chain) was found in a study of T cell responses to AZD1222 COVID-19 vaccine. Study results and caveats: As reported, nearly half of all spike-specific TCRs target variant regions that are unmutated. All repertoire sampling was performed exclusively after the peak T cell response.

As regards this clone: Its antigen is still unknown.

Method: immunoSEQ multiplex PCR; TCRdb's copy keeps in-frame clones and lacks some. The table includes under 150,000 clones, about 93% detected once. The source was peripheral blood, collected on day 0 of AZD1222 vaccination. The source is an adult in good health.

This chain's CDR3 is CASSPRQGGGNSPLHF. In nucleotides, the CDR3 is TGTGCCAGCAGCCCACGACAGGGGGGAGGTAATTCACCCCTCCACTTT. The chain has TRBV9 and TRBJ1-6, with 9 positions matching TRBD1. The germline gives CDR1 SGDLS, CDR2 YYNGEE. The CDR3 consists of 16 residues. Trimming cost V 4 bases and J 6 bases; bases outside gene matches: 8.